The rows below give T cell receptor beta chains drawn from one sample of a study of robustness of blood B and T cell sequencing. Using its own MiXCR run on the PCR reads, TCRdb lists one record per CDR3 protein. The sample shows 3,500 to 4,000 distinct CDR3 sequences, more than 50% of them seen only once. Sequenced: peripheral blood. The source is a human donor in good health. The CDR3 runs from the conserved cysteine through the conserved F or W. The order of the fields is clone size, D gene, V gene, J gene, CDR3 protein, CDR3 DNA. D genes are given only for firm matches. Not all rows give a size; the values are once, few, many and, for expanded clones, a class.

clone_size: .; d_call: .; v_call: TRBV11-1; j_call: TRBJ1-6; cdr3_aa: CASKGSGADSPLHF; cdr3_nt: TGTGCCAGCAAAGGGTCAGGCGCCGATTCACCCCTCCACTTT
clone_size: .; d_call: .; v_call: TRBV12-3/TRBV12-4; j_call: TRBJ2-2; cdr3_aa: CASSEFGGETGELFF; cdr3_nt: TGTGCCAGCAGTGAGTTCGGGGGAGAAACCGGGGAGCTGTTTTTT
clone_size: .; d_call: TRBD1; v_call: TRBV27; j_call: TRBJ2-7; cdr3_aa: CASSQGQGNEQYF; cdr3_nt: TGTGCCAGCAGTCAGGGACAGGGAAACGAGCAGTACTTC
clone_size: .; d_call: TRBD1; v_call: TRBV24-1; j_call: TRBJ2-7; cdr3_aa: CATSLTGTYEQYF; cdr3_nt: TGTGCCACTTCCTTGACAGGGACCTACGAGCAGTACTTC
clone_size: few; d_call: .; v_call: TRBV2; j_call: TRBJ1-5; cdr3_aa: CASSAEDNQPQHF; cdr3_nt: TGTGCCAGCAGCGCGGAGGACAATCAGCCCCAGCATTTT
clone_size: .; d_call: .; v_call: TRBV6-1; j_call: TRBJ2-7; cdr3_aa: CASSATGLYEQYF; cdr3_nt: TGTGCCAGCAGTGCTACAGGGTTATACGAGCAGTACTTC
clone_size: .; d_call: .; v_call: TRBV6-1; j_call: TRBJ1-3; cdr3_aa: CASRLGPTSSGNTIYF; cdr3_nt: TGTGCCAGCAGGTTAGGACCGACCAGCTCTGGAAACACCATATATTTT
clone_size: few; d_call: TRBD1; v_call: TRBV30; j_call: TRBJ2-1; cdr3_aa: CAWTPGGPANEQFF; cdr3_nt: TGTGCCTGGACCCCAGGGGGCCCGGCTAATGAGCAGTTCTTC
clone_size: .; d_call: TRBD1; v_call: TRBV27; j_call: TRBJ1-2; cdr3_aa: CASSPGRDRVNGYTF; cdr3_nt: TGTGCCAGCAGTCCCGGCCGGGACAGGGTAAATGGCTACACCTTC
clone_size: .; d_call: TRBD1; v_call: TRBV5-1; j_call: TRBJ1-1; cdr3_aa: CASSFGSDREPEAFF; cdr3_nt: TGCGCCAGCAGCTTCGGGTCGGACAGGGAGCCTGAAGCTTTCTTT
clone_size: .; d_call: TRBD1; v_call: TRBV20-1; j_call: TRBJ2-7; cdr3_aa: CSAGLPDRGIYEQYF; cdr3_nt: TGCAGTGCCGGACTGCCGGACAGGGGGATATACGAGCAGTACTTC
clone_size: once; d_call: .; v_call: TRBV3-1; j_call: TRBJ1-1; cdr3_aa: CASSPRGAVNTEAFF; cdr3_nt: TGTGCCAGCAGCCCACGGGGGGCGGTGAACACTGAAGCTTTCTTT
clone_size: few; d_call: TRBD1; v_call: TRBV2; j_call: TRBJ2-7; cdr3_aa: CASSRQGTIYEQYF; cdr3_nt: TGTGCCAGCAGTAGACAGGGAACCATCTACGAGCAGTACTTC
clone_size: .; d_call: .; v_call: TRBV7-3; j_call: TRBJ2-2; cdr3_aa: CASSLGTGNTGELFF; cdr3_nt: TGTGCCAGCAGCTTAGGTACAGGGAACACCGGGGAGCTGTTTTTT
clone_size: few; d_call: .; v_call: TRBV20-1; j_call: TRBJ1-2; cdr3_aa: CSARGYGYTF; cdr3_nt: TGCAGTGCTAGAGGGTATGGCTACACCTTC
clone_size: .; d_call: .; v_call: TRBV20-1; j_call: TRBJ2-3; cdr3_aa: CSVRGGSVDTQYF; cdr3_nt: TGCAGTGTCAGAGGAGGGTCTGTGGATACGCAGTATTTT
clone_size: .; d_call: .; v_call: TRBV10-3; j_call: TRBJ1-2; cdr3_aa: CAISTTPGLGYGYTF; cdr3_nt: TGTGCCATCAGTACAACCCCGGGGTTGGGCTATGGCTACACCTTC
clone_size: few; d_call: .; v_call: TRBV5-1; j_call: TRBJ2-1; cdr3_aa: CASSLIEDQLFF; cdr3_nt: TGCGCCAGCAGCTTAATCGAGGATCAACTGTTCTTC
clone_size: few; d_call: TRBD1; v_call: TRBV10-2; j_call: TRBJ1-1; cdr3_aa: CASSGTGETEAFF; cdr3_nt: TGCGCCAGCAGTGGGACAGGGGAAACTGAAGCTTTCTTT
clone_size: .; d_call: .; v_call: TRBV7-9; j_call: TRBJ1-2; cdr3_aa: CASSSPKGDGYTF; cdr3_nt: TGTGCCAGCAGCTCCCCCAAGGGGGATGGCTACACCTTC
clone_size: few; d_call: TRBD2; v_call: TRBV4-2; j_call: TRBJ2-3; cdr3_aa: CASSQTSLSGDLTDTQYF; cdr3_nt: TGTGCCAGCAGCCAGACGAGCTTAAGCGGGGACCTCACAGATACGCAGTATTTT
clone_size: .; d_call: TRBD1; v_call: TRBV5-1; j_call: TRBJ2-7; cdr3_aa: CASSPGTGAYEQYF; cdr3_nt: TGCGCCAGCAGCCCGGGGACAGGCGCCTACGAGCAGTACTTC
clone_size: .; d_call: TRBD1; v_call: TRBV13; j_call: TRBJ2-4; cdr3_aa: CASIQTGLAKNIQYF; cdr3_nt: TGTGCCAGCATTCAGACAGGGCTGGCCAAAAACATTCAGTACTTC
clone_size: .; d_call: .; v_call: TRBV7-6; j_call: TRBJ2-7; cdr3_aa: CASSLNDRGSHEQYF; cdr3_nt: TGTGCCAGCAGCTTAAATGACAGAGGGAGCCACGAGCAGTACTTC
clone_size: few; d_call: .; v_call: TRBV10-3; j_call: TRBJ1-1; cdr3_aa: CAIRHPTENTEAFF; cdr3_nt: TGTGCCATCAGACACCCTACAGAGAACACTGAAGCTTTCTTT
clone_size: .; d_call: .; v_call: TRBV10-3; j_call: TRBJ1-1; cdr3_aa: CAITAGWGGRLEAFF; cdr3_nt: TGTGCCATCACGGCGGGTTGGGGAGGTCGACTTGAAGCTTTCTTT
clone_size: .; d_call: .; v_call: TRBV2; j_call: TRBJ1-1; cdr3_aa: CASREEVLNTEAFF; cdr3_nt: TGTGCCAGCAGGGAAGAGGTCCTCAACACTGAAGCTTTCTTT
clone_size: medium-sized; d_call: .; v_call: TRBV2; j_call: TRBJ1-2; cdr3_aa: CASSESAGEVHGYTF; cdr3_nt: TGTGCCAGCAGTGAATCCGCAGGGGAAGTGCATGGCTACACCTTC
clone_size: .; d_call: .; v_call: TRBV13; j_call: TRBJ2-7; cdr3_aa: CASSLGGGDEQYF; cdr3_nt: TGTGCCAGCAGCTTAGGAGGAGGAGATGAGCAGTACTTC
clone_size: .; d_call: .; v_call: TRBV7-8; j_call: TRBJ1-6; cdr3_aa: CASSFGTGQNWDSPLHF; cdr3_nt: TGTGCCAGCAGCTTTGGTACCGGACAGAATTGGGATTCACCCCTCCACTTT
clone_size: .; d_call: TRBD2; v_call: TRBV11-1; j_call: TRBJ2-2; cdr3_aa: CASSFTSGGLHTGELFF; cdr3_nt: TGTGCCAGCAGCTTCACTAGCGGGGGTCTACACACCGGGGAGCTGTTTTTT
clone_size: .; d_call: .; v_call: TRBV10-3; j_call: TRBJ2-4; cdr3_aa: CAISPQGLKNIQYF; cdr3_nt: TGTGCCATCAGTCCGCAGGGGCTGAAAAACATTCAGTACTTC
clone_size: .; d_call: .; v_call: TRBV12-3/TRBV12-4; j_call: TRBJ1-4; cdr3_aa: CASSLGGGVEKLFF; cdr3_nt: TGTGCCAGCAGTTTGGGGGGTGGAGTGGAAAAACTGTTTTTT
clone_size: .; d_call: TRBD2; v_call: TRBV2; j_call: TRBJ2-1; cdr3_aa: CASNVGGGRNEQFF; cdr3_nt: TGTGCCAGCAATGTGGGGGGGGGTCGGAATGAGCAGTTCTTC
clone_size: .; d_call: TRBD1; v_call: TRBV2; j_call: TRBJ1-1; cdr3_aa: CASSEVRTGGPEAFF; cdr3_nt: TGTGCCAGCAGTGAAGTTCGCACAGGGGGCCCTGAAGCTTTCTTT
clone_size: .; d_call: .; v_call: TRBV6-5; j_call: TRBJ2-2; cdr3_aa: CASSNERGELFF; cdr3_nt: TGTGCCAGCAGTAACGAGCGCGGGGAGCTGTTTTTT
clone_size: few; d_call: TRBD1; v_call: TRBV2; j_call: TRBJ1-5; cdr3_aa: CASRTSRQGGNQPQHF; cdr3_nt: TGTGCCAGCAGGACCAGTCGACAGGGGGGCAATCAGCCCCAGCATTTT
clone_size: .; d_call: TRBD1; v_call: TRBV5-6; j_call: TRBJ1-6; cdr3_aa: CASSSGTGGSPLHF; cdr3_nt: TGTGCCAGCAGCTCCGGGACAGGGGGTTCACCCCTCCACTTT
clone_size: medium-sized; d_call: .; v_call: TRBV6-1; j_call: TRBJ1-5; cdr3_aa: CASSALGQYSNQPQHF; cdr3_nt: TGTGCCAGCAGTGCATTAGGACAGTATAGCAATCAGCCCCAGCATTTT
clone_size: few; d_call: .; v_call: TRBV11-1; j_call: TRBJ1-2; cdr3_aa: CASSPPRPNNYGYTF; cdr3_nt: TGTGCCAGCAGCCCACCCCGTCCAAATAACTATGGCTACACCTTC
clone_size: .; d_call: .; v_call: TRBV11-2; j_call: TRBJ2-1; cdr3_aa: CASSSGRDRSYNEQFF; cdr3_nt: TGTGCCAGCAGCTCGGGCAGGGATCGCTCCTACAATGAGCAGTTCTTC
clone_size: .; d_call: .; v_call: TRBV20-1; j_call: TRBJ1-4; cdr3_aa: CSVLSADSATNEKLFF; cdr3_nt: TGCAGTGTCCTGTCGGCCGATTCTGCAACTAATGAAAAACTGTTTTTT